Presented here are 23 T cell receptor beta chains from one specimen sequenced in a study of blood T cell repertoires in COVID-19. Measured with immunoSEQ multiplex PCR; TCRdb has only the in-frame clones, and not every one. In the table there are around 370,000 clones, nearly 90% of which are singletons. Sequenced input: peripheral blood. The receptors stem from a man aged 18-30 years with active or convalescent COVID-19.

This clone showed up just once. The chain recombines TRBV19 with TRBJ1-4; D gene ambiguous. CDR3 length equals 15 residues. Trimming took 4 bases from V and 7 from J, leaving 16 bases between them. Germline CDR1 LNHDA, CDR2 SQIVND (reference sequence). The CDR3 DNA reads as TGTGCCAGTAGTACGTCTCAGAGGGCGAGTGAAAAACTGTTTTTT. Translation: CASSTSQRASEKLFF. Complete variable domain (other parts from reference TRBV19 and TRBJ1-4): DGGITQSPKYLFRKEGQNVTLSCEQNLNHDAMYWYRQDPGQGLRLIYYSQIVNDFQKGDIAEGYSVSREKKESFPLTVTSAQKNPTAFYLCASSTSQRASEKLFFGSGTQLSVL.

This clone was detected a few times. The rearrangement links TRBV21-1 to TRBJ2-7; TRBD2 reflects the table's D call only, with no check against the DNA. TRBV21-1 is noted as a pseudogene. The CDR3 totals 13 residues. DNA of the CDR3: TGTGCCAGCAGCAAGCGCCGGGACTACGAGCAGTACTTC. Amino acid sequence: CASSKRRDYEQYF.

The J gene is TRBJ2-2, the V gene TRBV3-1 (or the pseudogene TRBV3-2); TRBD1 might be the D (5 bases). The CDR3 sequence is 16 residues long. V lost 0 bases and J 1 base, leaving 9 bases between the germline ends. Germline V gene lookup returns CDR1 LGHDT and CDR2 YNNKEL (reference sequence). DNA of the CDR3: TGTGCCAGCAGCCAAGATGGCAGGGAGAACACCGGGGAGCTGTTTTTT. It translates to CASSQDGRENTGELFF.

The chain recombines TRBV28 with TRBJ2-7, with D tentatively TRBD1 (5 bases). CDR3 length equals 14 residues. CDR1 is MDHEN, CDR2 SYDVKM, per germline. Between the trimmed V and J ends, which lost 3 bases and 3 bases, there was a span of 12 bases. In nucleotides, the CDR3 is TGTGCCAGCAGTTTTCGAGGCAGGGACTACGAGCAGTACTTC. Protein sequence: CASSFRGRDYEQYF.

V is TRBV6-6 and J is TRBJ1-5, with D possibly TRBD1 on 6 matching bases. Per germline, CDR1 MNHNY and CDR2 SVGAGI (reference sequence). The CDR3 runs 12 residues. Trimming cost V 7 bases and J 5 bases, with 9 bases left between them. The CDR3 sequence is CASNQGYQPQHF. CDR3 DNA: TGTGCCAGCAATCAGGGGTATCAGCCCCAGCATTTT.

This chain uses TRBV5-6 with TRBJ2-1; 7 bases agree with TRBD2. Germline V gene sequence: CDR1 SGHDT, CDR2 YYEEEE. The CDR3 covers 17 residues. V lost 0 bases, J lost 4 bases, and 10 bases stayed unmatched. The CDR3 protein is CASSLAKASGGYNEQFF. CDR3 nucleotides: TGTGCCAGCAGCTTGGCAAAGGCTAGCGGAGGTTACAATGAGCAGTTCTTC.

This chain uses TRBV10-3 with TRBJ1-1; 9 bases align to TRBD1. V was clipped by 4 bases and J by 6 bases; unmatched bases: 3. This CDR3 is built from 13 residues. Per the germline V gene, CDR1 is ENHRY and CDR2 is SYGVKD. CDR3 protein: CAISVTGGAEAFF. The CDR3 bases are TGTGCCATCAGTGTTACAGGGGGCGCTGAAGCTTTCTTT.

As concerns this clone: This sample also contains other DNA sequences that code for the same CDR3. As DNA, the CDR3 is TGTGCCAGCAGCGTAGTTACAGGGAACACTGAAGCTTTCTTT. This codes for CASSVVTGNTEAFF. This chain connects TRBV9 to TRBJ1-1; TRBD1 is a possible D gene (5 bases). From germline, CDR1 is SGDLS and CDR2 YYNGEE. There are 14 residues in the CDR3. V was shortened by 0 bases and J by 1 base, with 7 bases between the two germline ends.

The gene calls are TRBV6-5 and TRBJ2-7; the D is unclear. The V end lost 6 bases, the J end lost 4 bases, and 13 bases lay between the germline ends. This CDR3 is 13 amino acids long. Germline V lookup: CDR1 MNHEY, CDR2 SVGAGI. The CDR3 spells CASSIHTKYEQYF. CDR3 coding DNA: TGTGCCAGCAGCATACATACAAAGTACGAGCAGTACTTC.

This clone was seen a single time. In DNA, the CDR3 is TGTGCCAGCAGCTCCCGCCAGGAGACCCAGTACTTC. As protein: CASSSRQETQYF. The V gene is TRBV9, the J gene TRBJ2-5, with no clear D. V dropped 4 bases and J dropped 5 bases, with 9 bases sitting between them. The CDR3 length is 12 residues. Germline CDR1 reads SGDLS; CDR2 reads YYNGEE.

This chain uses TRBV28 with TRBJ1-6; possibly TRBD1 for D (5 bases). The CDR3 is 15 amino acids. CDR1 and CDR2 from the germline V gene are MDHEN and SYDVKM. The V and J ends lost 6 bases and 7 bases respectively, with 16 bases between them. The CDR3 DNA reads TGTGCCAGCAGGCGGGGGACCGCTCTGAATTCACCCCTCCACTTT. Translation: CASRRGTALNSPLHF. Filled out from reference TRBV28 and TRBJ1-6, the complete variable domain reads DVKVTQSSRYLVKRTGEKVFLECVQDMDHENMFWYRQDPGLGLRLIYFSYDVKMKEKGDIPEGYSVSREKKERFSLILESASTNQTSMYLCASRRGTALNSPLHFGNGTRLTVT.

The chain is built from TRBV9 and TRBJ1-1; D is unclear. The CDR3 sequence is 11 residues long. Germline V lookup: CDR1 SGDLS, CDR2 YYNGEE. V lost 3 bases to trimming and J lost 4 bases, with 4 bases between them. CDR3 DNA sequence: TGTGCCAGCAGCGCCTCCACTGAAGCTTTCTTT. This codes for CASSASTEAFF. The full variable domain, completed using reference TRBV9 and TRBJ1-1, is DSGVTQTPKHLITATGQRVTLRCSPRSGDLSVYWYQQSLDQGLQFLIQYYNGEERAKGNILERFSAQQFPDLHSELNLSSLELGDSALYFCASSASTEAFFGQGTRLTVV.

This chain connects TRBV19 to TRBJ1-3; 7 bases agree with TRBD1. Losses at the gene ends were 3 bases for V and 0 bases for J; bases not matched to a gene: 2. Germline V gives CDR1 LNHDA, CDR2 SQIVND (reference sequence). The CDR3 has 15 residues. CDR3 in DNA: TGTGCCAGTAGTATTGGACAGGACTCTGGAAACACCATATATTTT. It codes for CASSIGQDSGNTIYF. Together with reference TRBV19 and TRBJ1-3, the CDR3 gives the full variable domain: DGGITQSPKYLFRKEGQNVTLSCEQNLNHDAMYWYRQDPGQGLRLIYYSQIVNDFQKGDIAEGYSVSREKKESFPLTVTSAQKNPTAFYLCASSIGQDSGNTIYFGEGSWLTVV.

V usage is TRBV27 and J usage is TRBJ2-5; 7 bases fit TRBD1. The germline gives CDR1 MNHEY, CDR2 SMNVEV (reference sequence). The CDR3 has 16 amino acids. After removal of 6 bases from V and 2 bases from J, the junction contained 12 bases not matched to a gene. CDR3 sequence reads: CASSSYRDRVQETQYF. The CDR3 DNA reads TGTGCCAGCAGCAGCTACCGGGACAGAGTACAAGAGACCCAGTACTTC.

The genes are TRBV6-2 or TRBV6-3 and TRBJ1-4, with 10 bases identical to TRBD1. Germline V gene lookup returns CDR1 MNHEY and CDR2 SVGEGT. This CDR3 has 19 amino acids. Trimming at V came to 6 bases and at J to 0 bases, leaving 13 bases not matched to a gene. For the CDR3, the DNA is TGTGCCAGCAGCAATCCTCCGGGACAGGGGTTTTCAACTAATGAAAAACTGTTTTTT. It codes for CASSNPPGQGFSTNEKLFF.

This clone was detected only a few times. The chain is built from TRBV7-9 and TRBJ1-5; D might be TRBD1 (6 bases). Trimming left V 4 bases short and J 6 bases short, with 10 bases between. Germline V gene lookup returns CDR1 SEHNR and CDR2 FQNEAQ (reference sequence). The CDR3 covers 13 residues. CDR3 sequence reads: CASSSGQFQPQHF. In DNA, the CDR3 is TGTGCCAGCAGCTCCGGACAGTTTCAGCCCCAGCATTTT.

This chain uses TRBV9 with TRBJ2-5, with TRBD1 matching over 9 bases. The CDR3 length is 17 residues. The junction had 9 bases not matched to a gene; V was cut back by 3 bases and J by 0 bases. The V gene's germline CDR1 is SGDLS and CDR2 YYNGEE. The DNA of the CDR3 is TGTGCCAGCAGCGCCCGACAGGGGGACGTATACCAAGAGACCCAGTACTTC. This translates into CASSARQGDVYQETQYF.

The CDR3: CASSLDQGNTEAFF. For the CDR3, the DNA is TGTGCCAGCAGCTTGGATCAGGGAAACACTGAAGCTTTCTTT. The rearrangement uses TRBV7-8 and TRBJ1-1, with a tentative D call TRBD1 (5 bases). Germline V gives CDR1 SGHVS, CDR2 FQNEAQ. Trimming removed 3 bases from V and 2 bases from J, with 10 bases in between. CDR3 size: 14 residues.

The CDR3 loop reads CASSFSGPSGRQVEQFF. The CDR3 bases are TGTGCCAGCAGTTTCTCGGGACCTAGCGGGAGGCAGGTTGAGCAGTTCTTC. The chain is built from TRBV27 and TRBJ2-1; 11 bases are shared with TRBD2. J lost 9 bases, V lost 3 bases, and 13 bases had no gene match. The CDR3 has 17 amino acids. Per the germline V gene, CDR1 is MNHEY and CDR2 is SMNVEV (reference sequence).

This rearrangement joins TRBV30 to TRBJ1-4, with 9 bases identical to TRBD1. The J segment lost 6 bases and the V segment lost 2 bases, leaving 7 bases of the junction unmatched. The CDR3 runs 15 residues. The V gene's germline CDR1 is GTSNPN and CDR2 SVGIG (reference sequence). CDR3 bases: TGTGCCTGGAGTCCCCCGGGACAGGGTGATGAAAAACTGTTTTTT. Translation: CAWSPPGQGDEKLFF.

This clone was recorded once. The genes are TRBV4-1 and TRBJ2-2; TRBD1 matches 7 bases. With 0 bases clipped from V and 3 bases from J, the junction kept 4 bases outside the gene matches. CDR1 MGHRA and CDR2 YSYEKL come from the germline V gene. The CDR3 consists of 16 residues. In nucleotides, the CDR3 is TGCGCCAGCAGCCAAGACGAAGACAGGGACACCGGGGAGCTGTTTTTT. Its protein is CASSQDEDRDTGELFF.

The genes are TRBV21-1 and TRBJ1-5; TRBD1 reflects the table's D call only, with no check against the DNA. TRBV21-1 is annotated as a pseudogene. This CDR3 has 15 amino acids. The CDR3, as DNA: TGTGCCAGCAGCAGGATGGACATGGGCAATCAGCCCCAGCATTTT. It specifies CASSRMDMGNQPQHF.

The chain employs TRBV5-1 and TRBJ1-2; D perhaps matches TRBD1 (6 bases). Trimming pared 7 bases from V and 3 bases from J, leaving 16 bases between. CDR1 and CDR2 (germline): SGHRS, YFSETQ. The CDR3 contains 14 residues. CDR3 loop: CASRLMGADYGYTF. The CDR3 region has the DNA TGCGCCAGCCGTCTAATGGGGGCTGACTATGGCTACACCTTC.